The clone carrying this T cell receptor beta chain was seen just once. Its antigen is undetermined. The sample is drawn from a study of T cells in Graves' hyperthyroidism and ophthalmopathy. The junction had 11 bases not matched to a gene; V was cut back by 7 bases and J by 5 bases. Germline V gives CDR1 SNHLY, CDR2 FYNNEI. This CDR3 spans 14 amino acids. Clinical symptoms, serum thyroxine and TRAb, thyroid ultrasound and orbital computed tomography together formed the diagnostic basis. Study conclusions and caveats: Using 13 V-J features, a model discriminated ophthalmopathy from stable hyperthyroidism. Researchers found most expanded thyroid clonotypes above 0.001 in blood as well. Before onset, by a median of around 6.1 months, the model predicted ophthalmopathy.

The CDR3 regions of TCR beta were amplified from RNA transcripts. RT-PCR in the first round (using the HTBI primer set) targeted the TCR CDR3. TCRdb re-analysed the multiplex PCR reads in MiXCR, keeping a single row per CDR3 protein. Here the sample spans 500,000 to 650,000 distinct CDR3 sequences, 40% to 55% being singletons. V usage is TRBV2 and J usage is TRBJ2-7; 7 positions agree with TRBD1. The receptor was isolated from an adult woman with Graves' disease, either hyperthyroidism or ophthalmopathy (not recorded which). The sequencing sample was made of peripheral blood or thyroid tissue (not recorded which). CDR3 amino acids: CASTLQGLEDEQYF. As DNA, the CDR3 is TGTGCCAGCACCCTACAGGGGCTCGAGGACGAGCAGTACTTC.